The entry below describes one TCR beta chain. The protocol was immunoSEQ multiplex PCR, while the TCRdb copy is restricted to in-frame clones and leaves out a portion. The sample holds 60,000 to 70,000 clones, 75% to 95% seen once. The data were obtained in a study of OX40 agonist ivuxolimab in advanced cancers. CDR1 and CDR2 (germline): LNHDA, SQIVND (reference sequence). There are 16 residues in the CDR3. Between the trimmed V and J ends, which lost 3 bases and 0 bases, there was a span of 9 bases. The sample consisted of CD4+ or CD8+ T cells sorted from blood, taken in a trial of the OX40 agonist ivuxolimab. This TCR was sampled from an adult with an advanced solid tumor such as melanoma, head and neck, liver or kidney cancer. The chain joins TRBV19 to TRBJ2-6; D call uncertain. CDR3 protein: CASSIDGGSGANVLTF. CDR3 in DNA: TGTGCCAGTAGTATCGATGGTGGCTCTGGGGCCAACGTCCTGACTTTC.